This T cell receptor beta chain was recorded in a study of regulatory T cells in long-lasting Graves disease. Time point described: newly diagnosed GD, antithyroid drugs for less than 3 months. RNA isolated from PBMCs was used to make the TCR library. The V end was cut by 1 base, the J end by 2 bases, with 10 bases between. The germline CDR1 and CDR2 sequences are SGDLS and YYNGEE. The CDR3 has 15 amino acids. Arm-PCR of CDR3 regions with iRepertoire HTBI primers generated TCR beta libraries. TCRdb independently ran MiXCR on the multiplex PCR reads; one entry per CDR3 protein. The table records approximately 540,000 distinct CDR3 sequences, 9.5% to 15% of them present only once. This clonotype was counted between two and nine times. Its specificity is not known. Overall study results and limits: Among samples with persistent disease, TRBV28, TRBJ1-2 and TRBJ2-5 were favored.

These data also featured in a second study, about T cells in Graves' hyperthyroidism and ophthalmopathy. That work contributes: Uncontrolled infection, other autoimmune disease, pregnancy or lactation led to exclusion.

V gene TRBV9 combines with J gene TRBJ2-1; tentatively, D is TRBD2 (6 bases). Sequencing was performed on peripheral blood mononuclear cells (PBMCs), taken at new diagnosis, from a patient treated with antithyroid drugs. The TCR was taken from a woman aged 25 to 39 with Graves disease. In DNA form, the CDR3 reads TGTGCCAGCAGCGTACTGGGGGGACCCTACAATGAGCAGTTCTTC. Amino acid sequence: CASSVLGGPYNEQFF.